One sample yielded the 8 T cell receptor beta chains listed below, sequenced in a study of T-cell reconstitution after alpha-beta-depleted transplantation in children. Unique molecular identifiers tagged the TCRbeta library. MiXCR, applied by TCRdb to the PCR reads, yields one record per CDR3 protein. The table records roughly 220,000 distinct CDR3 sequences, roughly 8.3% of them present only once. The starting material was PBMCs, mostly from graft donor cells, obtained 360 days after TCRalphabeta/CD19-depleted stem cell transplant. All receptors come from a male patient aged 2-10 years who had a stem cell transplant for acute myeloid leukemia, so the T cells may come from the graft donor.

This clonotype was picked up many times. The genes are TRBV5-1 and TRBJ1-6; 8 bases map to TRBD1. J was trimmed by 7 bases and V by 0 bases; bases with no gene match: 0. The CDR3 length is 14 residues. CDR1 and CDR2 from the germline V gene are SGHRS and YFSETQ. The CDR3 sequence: CASSLGQGNSPLHF. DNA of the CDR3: TGCGCCAGCAGCTTGGGACAGGGGAATTCACCCCTCCACTTT.

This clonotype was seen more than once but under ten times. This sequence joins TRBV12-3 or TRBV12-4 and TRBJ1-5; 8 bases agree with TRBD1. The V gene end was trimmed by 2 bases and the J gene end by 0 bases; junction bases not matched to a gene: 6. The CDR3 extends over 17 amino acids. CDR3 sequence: CASSLRTGQGSNQPQHF. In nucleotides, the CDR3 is TGTGCCAGCAGTTTAAGGACCGGACAGGGTAGCAATCAGCCCCAGCATTTT.

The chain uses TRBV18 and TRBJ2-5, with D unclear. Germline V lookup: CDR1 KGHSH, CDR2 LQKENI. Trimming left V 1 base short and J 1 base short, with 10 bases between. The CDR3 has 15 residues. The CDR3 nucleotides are TGTGCCAGCTCACCACAAATCACGGGCCAAGAGACCCAGTACTTC. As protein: CASSPQITGQETQYF.

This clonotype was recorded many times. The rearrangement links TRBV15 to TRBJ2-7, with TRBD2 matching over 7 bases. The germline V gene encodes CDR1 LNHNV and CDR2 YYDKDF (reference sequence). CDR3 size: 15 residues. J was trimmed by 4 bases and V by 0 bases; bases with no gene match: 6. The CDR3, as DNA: TGTGCCACCAGCAGAGACCATGGGGAGGGTTACGAGCAGTACTTC. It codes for CATSRDHGEGYEQYF.

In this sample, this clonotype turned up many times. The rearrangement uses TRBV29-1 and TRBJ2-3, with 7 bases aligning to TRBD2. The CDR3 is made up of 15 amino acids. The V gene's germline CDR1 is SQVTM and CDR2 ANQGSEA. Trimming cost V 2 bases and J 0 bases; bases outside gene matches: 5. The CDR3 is CSVEPSGTSTDTQYF. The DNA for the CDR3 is TGCAGCGTTGAACCTAGCGGCACTAGCACAGATACGCAGTATTTT.

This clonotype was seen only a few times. The chain's CDR3 is CASSPSTGGNYGYTF. In DNA form, the CDR3 reads TGTGCCAGCAGCCCCTCGACAGGGGGAAACTATGGCTACACCTTC. V and J are TRBV7-6 and TRBJ1-2; 9 nucleotides match TRBD1. The germline CDR1 and CDR2 sequences are SGHVS and FNYEAQ. There are 15 residues in the CDR3. The V segment lost 5 bases and the J segment 2 bases; nucleotides outside the gene matches: 6.

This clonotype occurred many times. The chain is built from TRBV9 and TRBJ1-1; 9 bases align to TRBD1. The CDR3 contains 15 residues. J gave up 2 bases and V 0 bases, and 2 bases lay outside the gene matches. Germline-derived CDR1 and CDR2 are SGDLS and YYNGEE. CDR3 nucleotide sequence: TGTGCCAGCAGCGTAGGGGGACAGGGTAACACTGAAGCTTTCTTT. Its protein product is CASSVGGQGNTEAFF.

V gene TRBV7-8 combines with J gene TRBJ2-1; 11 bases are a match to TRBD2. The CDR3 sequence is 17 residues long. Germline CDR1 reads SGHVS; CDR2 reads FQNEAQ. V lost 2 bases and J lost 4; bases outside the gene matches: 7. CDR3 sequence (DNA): TGTGCCAGCAGCTTACGTGGACTAGCGGGTACATACAATGAGCAGTTCTTC. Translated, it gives CASSLRGLAGTYNEQFF.